Listed below are T cell receptor beta chains from one sample, sequenced in a study of T cell changes during pregnancy in multiple sclerosis. Sequencing used immunoSEQ multiplex PCR; TCRdb keeps in-frame clones, though not all of them. The table shows around 97,000 clones, with roughly nine tenths occurring only once. The material sequenced was peripheral blood, taken after pregnancy. Receptors were obtained from a female donor with multiple sclerosis, enrolled in a pregnancy study. The CDR3 runs from the conserved cysteine through the conserved F or W. The D gene is left open where the match is weak. The size field is filled for only some rows; it gives once, few, many or a size class.

V,D,size,J,DNA,CDR3
TRBV7-2,NA,NA,TRBJ2-5,TGTGCCAGCAGCTACCTAGCTCAAGAGACCCAGTACTTC,CASSYLAQETQYF
TRBV6-5,TRBD2,NA,TRBJ2-3,TGTGCCAGCAGTTACTCGCGGGGGGCCACAGATACGCAGTATTTT,CASSYSRGATDTQYF
TRBV7-9,TRBD1,NA,TRBJ2-1,TGTGCCAGCAGCTTAGTCGGGACAGGACTATACAATGAGCAGTTCTTC,CASSLVGTGLYNEQFF
TRBV18,TRBD1,NA,TRBJ2-7,TGTGCCAGCTCACCGGGACAGGGGGGTTCCGCCTACGAGCAGTACTTC,CASSPGQGGSAYEQYF
TRBV2,TRBD1,NA,TRBJ1-2,TGTGCCAGCAGCGGACAGGGTGATAACTATGGCTACACCTTC,CASSGQGDNYGYTF
TRBV11-2,TRBD1,NA,TRBJ2-3,TGTGCCAGCAGCTTAGCTAGGGGGCGGGCAGATACGCAGTATTTT,CASSLARGRADTQYF
TRBV18,NA,NA,TRBJ1-5,TGTGCCAGCTCACCAGCCAGGAGCAATCAGCCCCAGCATTTT,CASSPARSNQPQHF
TRBV9,NA,NA,TRBJ2-7,TGTGCCAGCAGCCCCCATGGACACCCCTACGAGCAGTACTTC,CASSPHGHPYEQYF
TRBV2,TRBD1,NA,TRBJ2-2,TGTGCCAGCAGACAGGACAGGGGGCGAACCGGGGAGCTGTTTTTT,CASRQDRGRTGELFF
TRBV6-5,TRBD1,NA,TRBJ2-7,TGTGCCAGCAGGATGGACAGGGCCCTATTCGGGGAGCAGTACTTC,CASRMDRALFGEQYF
TRBV19,NA,NA,TRBJ2-1,TGTGCCAGTAGTATGCAGGGCCTAAATGAGCAGTTCTTC,CASSMQGLNEQFF
TRBV19,NA,NA,TRBJ2-7,TGTGCCAGTAGTATAGTGGTACTAACTTTCTACGAGCAGTACTTC,CASSIVVLTFYEQYF
TRBV7-2,TRBD1,NA,TRBJ1-6,TGTGCCAGCAGGTCCGGGACAGACTCTTCACCCCTCCACTTT,CASRSGTDSSPLHF
TRBV14,NA,NA,TRBJ1-1,TGTGCCAGCAGCCCCCCGTTTAGGACTGCTGAAGCTTTCTTT,CASSPPFRTAEAFF
TRBV28,NA,once,TRBJ1-2,TGTGCCAGCAGTTCCCAGGGTCGGGGCTACACCTTC,CASSSQGRGYTF
TRBV9,NA,NA,TRBJ1-1,TGTGCCAGCAGCGTAGGGCCAGGGCGGAACACTGAAGCTTTCTTT,CASSVGPGRNTEAFF
TRBV28,NA,NA,TRBJ2-5,TGTGCCAGCATCACAATAGCCTCACAAGAGACCCAGTACTTC,CASITIASQETQYF
TRBV27,TRBD1,NA,TRBJ2-5,TGTGCCAGCAGTTTATCCCGGACAGGGGGAGAGACCCAGTACTTC,CASSLSRTGGETQYF
TRBV27,NA,NA,TRBJ2-2,TGTGCCAGCCGGGTCTCTCTTACCGCGAACACCGGGGAGCTGTTTTTT,CASRVSLTANTGELFF
TRBV27,NA,NA,TRBJ1-1,TGTGCCAGCAGTCCGCCGGACAGAGTGAACACTGAAGCTTTCTTT,CASSPPDRVNTEAFF
TRBV6-6,TRBD1,NA,TRBJ2-7,TGTGCCAGCAGTTTCCGGGACAGCGCCTACGAGCAGTACTTC,CASSFRDSAYEQYF
TRBV19,TRBD1,NA,TRBJ1-5,TGTGCCAGCCGTCTTGAAGGGACAGGGGTTCAGCCCCAGCATTTT,CASRLEGTGVQPQHF
TRBV29-1,NA,NA,TRBJ1-2,TGCAGCGTTGATGGGGGCGCTAACTATGGCTACACCTTC,CSVDGGANYGYTF
TRBV28,NA,NA,TRBJ1-5,TGTGCCAGCAGTTTAGTCAGAACCTCCAATCAGCCCCAGCATTTT,CASSLVRTSNQPQHF
TRBV9,TRBD1,NA,TRBJ2-1,TGTGCCAGCAGCACCTGGGACAGCTCCTACAATGAGCAGTTCTTC,CASSTWDSSYNEQFF
TRBV7-9,NA,once,TRBJ2-6,TGTGCCAGCAGCCCCTCCCCGACAGCTAGCTCTGGGGCCAACGTCCTGACTTTC,CASSPSPTASSGANVLTF
TRBV6-1,TRBD1,NA,TRBJ2-7,TGTGCCAGCAGTGACGGGAGAACAGGGGGCGAGCAGTACTTC,CASSDGRTGGEQYF
TRBV6-1,NA,once,TRBJ1-2,TGTGCCAGCAGGGGGAGACCAGCTAACTATGGCTACACCTTC,CASRGRPANYGYTF
TRBV27,NA,NA,TRBJ1-2,TGTGCCAGCAGTTTCAGCGGGCGATACACCTTC,CASSFSGRYTF
TRBV6-1,NA,NA,TRBJ1-1,TGTGCCAGCAGTGCCGGGATAAACACTGAAGCTTTCTTT,CASSAGINTEAFF
TRBV6-1,TRBD1,NA,TRBJ1-2,TGTGCCAGCAGCCTAGGACAGGGTGTCGACTATGGCTACACCTTC,CASSLGQGVDYGYTF
TRBV14,NA,NA,TRBJ1-4,TGTGCCAGCAGCCAAGATCCCGGGAACAAAGCGAAAAAACTGTTTTTT,CASSQDPGNKAKKLFF
TRBV5-1,TRBD2,NA,TRBJ2-7,TGCGCCAGCGCGGGAGCGGGCCTCTACGAGCAGTACTTC,CASAGAGLYEQYF
TRBV18,TRBD2,NA,TRBJ2-2,TGTGCCAGCTCGCGGCGGGGGACTAGTGAATTCGCGAACACCGGGGAGCTGTTTTTT,CASSRRGTSEFANTGELFF
TRBV11-1,TRBD2,NA,TRBJ2-1,TGTGCCAGCAGCACTAGCGGGACGAGCTCCTACAATGAGCAGTTCTTC,CASSTSGTSSYNEQFF
TRBV7-9,NA,NA,TRBJ2-2,TGTGCCAGCAGCCAGCCGGCTTGGGGGCAGATGAACACCGGGGAGCTGTTTTTT,CASSQPAWGQMNTGELFF
TRBV27,TRBD1,few,TRBJ1-5,TGTGCCAGCAGTTTATCCCACGACAGGGGGAATCAGCCCCAGCATTTT,CASSLSHDRGNQPQHF
TRBV2,NA,NA,TRBJ2-7,TGTGCCAGCAGAGGGCAGGGAGGCCCCTACGAGCAGTACTTC,CASRGQGGPYEQYF
TRBV10-2,TRBD1,NA,TRBJ2-5,TGCGCCAGCACGGTCCGGGACAGGAACCCCGTGGAGACCCAGTACTTC,CASTVRDRNPVETQYF
TRBV9,NA,NA,TRBJ1-5,TGTGCCAGCAGCGTAGCGAGAGAAAGGACAAAGATTAATCAGCCCCAGCATTTT,CASSVARERTKINQPQHF
TRBV11-2,TRBD2,NA,TRBJ2-1,TGTGCCAGCAGCGTGACTAGCGGGGGAAATGAGCAGTTCTTC,CASSVTSGGNEQFF
TRBV27,TRBD1,NA,TRBJ2-1,TGTGCCAGCAGTTTCTTCCTTGGGCAGGGGGCCTACAATGAGCAGTTCTTC,CASSFFLGQGAYNEQFF
TRBV5-4,TRBD2,once,TRBJ2-2,TGTGCCAGCAGCCTAAAGGCGGGAGGGGGGACCGGGGAGCTGTTTTTT,CASSLKAGGGTGELFF
TRBV9,TRBD2,NA,TRBJ2-1,TGTGCCAGCAGCGTAGCTCCGGGGGGGTTTAGGAATGAGCAGTTCTTC,CASSVAPGGFRNEQFF
TRBV29-1,NA,NA,TRBJ1-4,TGCAGCGTTGTCGACGGAGCGTTAGTGCTGTTTTTT,CSVVDGALVLFF
TRBV28,NA,once,TRBJ2-1,TGTGCCAGCATAGGGGGTGGCTCCTACAATGAGCAGTTCTTC,CASIGGGSYNEQFF
TRBV19,NA,NA,TRBJ2-7,TGTGCCAGTAGTATTGGCCTTACAGGCTACGAGCAGTACTTC,CASSIGLTGYEQYF
TRBV5-1,NA,NA,TRBJ2-7,TGCGCCAGCAGCGCAGCCGGGACATTCCCCTACGAGCAGTACTTC,CASSAAGTFPYEQYF
TRBV30,NA,NA,TRBJ1-3,TGTGCCTTGGGAGACGGAATTGGAAACACCATATATTTT,CALGDGIGNTIYF
TRBV15,NA,NA,TRBJ2-1,TGTGCCACCAGCAGAGATTCTCCTAGCTTGCATGAGCAGTTCTTC,CATSRDSPSLHEQFF
TRBV15,TRBD2,NA,TRBJ2-1,TGTGCCACCGGGGCGGGAGAGTCCTACAATGAGCAGTTCTTC,CATGAGESYNEQFF
TRBV2,NA,few,TRBJ1-1,TGTGCCAGCAGGAAGATAGGGAGTTTTTCTATGAACACTGAAGCTTTCTTT,CASRKIGSFSMNTEAFF
TRBV30,TRBD1,NA,TRBJ1-2,TGTGCCTGGAGTGTACAGGGGGATGGCTACACCTTC,CAWSVQGDGYTF
TRBV28,TRBD2,NA,TRBJ2-3,TGTGCCAGCAACCCTAGCGGGGACGGGGCAGATACGCAGTATTTT,CASNPSGDGADTQYF
TRBV9,NA,NA,TRBJ2-7,TGTGCCAGCAGCGTAGGTCGGGGGTTCACCTACGAGCAGTACTTC,CASSVGRGFTYEQYF
TRBV2,TRBD2,few,TRBJ2-7,TGTGCCAGCACAGAGGGGAGGGCCTACGAGCAGTACTTC,CASTEGRAYEQYF
TRBV11-2,TRBD2,NA,TRBJ2-1,TGTGCCAGCAGCCTAGAGCGGGGCGGCAATGAGCAGTTCTTC,CASSLERGGNEQFF
TRBV7-2,NA,NA,TRBJ2-1,TGTGCCAGCAGCAGAGGCCCCCTTGGACATTTTAATGAGCAGTTCTTC,CASSRGPLGHFNEQFF
TRBV6-1,TRBD1,NA,TRBJ1-3,TGTGCCAGCAGTGAAGAATGGACAGGCTCTGGAAACACCATATATTTT,CASSEEWTGSGNTIYF